The 11 T cell receptor beta chains below were found in one sample sequenced in a study of T cell responses to AZD1222 COVID-19 vaccine. Sequenced by immunoSEQ multiplex PCR; TCRdb stores in-frame clones only, minus some. This sample has fewer than 140,000 clones, with roughly 90% found just once. The sample in question was peripheral blood, obtained on day 0 of AZD1222 vaccination. The receptors here all came from an adult in good health.

The chain links TRBV18 to TRBJ2-7, with 16 bases identical to TRBD2. CDR3 length equals 17 residues. Germline CDR1 and CDR2: KGHSH and LQKENI. V shed 2 bases, J shed 3 bases, and the junction held 4 bases outside the gene matches. The CDR3 DNA follows: TGTGCCAGCTCACCAGGGACTAGCGGGAGGGATTTCTACGAGCAGTACTTC. Amino acids: CASSPGTSGRDFYEQYF.

The chain couples TRBV5-4 to TRBJ1-6; possibly TRBD1 for D (5 bases). The CDR3 is 14 amino acids. Germline assignment: CDR1 SGHNT and CDR2 YYREEE (reference sequence). V was pared by 0 bases and J by 10 bases, with 11 bases between. CDR3 sequence reads: CASSLEGWNSPLHF. The DNA for the CDR3 is TGTGCCAGCAGCTTGGAGGGGTGGAACTCACCCCTCCACTTT.

This chain uses TRBV7-3 with TRBJ2-1, with 8 bases aligning to TRBD1. Per germline, CDR1 SGHTA and CDR2 FQGTGA. The CDR3 is made up of 14 amino acids. The ends lost 5 bases at V and 4 bases at J; junction bases unmatched: 4. The DNA for the CDR3 is TGTGCCAGCAGCATACGGGACAGGTACAATGAGCAGTTCTTC. Its protein product is CASSIRDRYNEQFF.

This chain links TRBV19 with TRBJ2-1, with D unresolved. The germline V gene encodes CDR1 LNHDA and CDR2 SQIVND (reference sequence). Trimming took 1 base from V and 6 from J, leaving 10 bases between them. This CDR3 is built from 14 residues. The CDR3 nucleotides read TGTGCCAGTAGTATAGGGAGAGTTGGCAATGAGCAGTTCTTC. Translation: CASSIGRVGNEQFF.

The rearrangement links TRBV12-3 or TRBV12-4 to TRBJ2-5; D is ambiguous. This CDR3 comprises 12 residues. Trimming removed 0 bases from V and 4 bases from J, with 3 bases in between. This CDR3 is CASSLAPETQYF. The CDR3 nucleotides read TGTGCCAGCAGTTTAGCCCCAGAGACCCAGTACTTC.

The J gene is TRBJ1-1, the V gene TRBV6-2 or TRBV6-3; maybe TRBD1 (5 bases). Germline V gene data show CDR1 as MNHEY and CDR2 as SVGEGT. Trimming removed 5 bases from V and 1 base from J, with 14 bases in between. The CDR3 is made up of 15 amino acids. The chain's CDR3 is CASSPPGTANTEAFF. The CDR3 DNA sequence: TGTGCCAGCAGTCCGCCCGGGACGGCGAACACTGAAGCTTTCTTT.

Concerning this clone: The same CDR3 is also encoded by other DNA sequences in this sample. The CDR3 DNA reads as TGTGCCAGCAGCGTAGTCGGGAGGCCGTACAATGAGCAGTTCTTC. This translates into CASSVVGRPYNEQFF. The genes are TRBV9 and TRBJ2-1; the match to TRBD2 covers 7 bases. Trimming removed 0 bases from V and 4 bases from J; junction bases left unmatched: 4. The germline V gene encodes CDR1 SGDLS and CDR2 YYNGEE. The CDR3 has 15 amino acids.

The chain couples TRBV12-3 or TRBV12-4 to TRBJ1-1, with D maybe TRBD1 (6 bases). CDR3 length: 13 residues. The V end lost 6 bases, the J end lost 1 base, and 9 bases lay between the germline ends. The CDR3 DNA follows: TGTGCCAGCAGACCACAGGGGAACACTGAAGCTTTCTTT. Translated: CASRPQGNTEAFF.

This chain uses TRBV4-2 with TRBJ1-1, with 8 bases that match TRBD1. Trimming took 1 base from V and 5 from J; bases not matched to a gene: 3. This CDR3 is built from 14 residues. Per the germline V gene, CDR1 is LGHNA and CDR2 is YNFKEQ. The CDR3 DNA is TGTGCCAGCAGCCAAGGGACAGGGCGGACTGAAGCTTTCTTT. Encoded protein: CASSQGTGRTEAFF.

The V and J genes are TRBV11-2 and TRBJ2-5; 7 bases agree with TRBD1. The CDR3 is made up of 15 amino acids. In germline, CDR1 is SGHAT, CDR2 FQNNGV. V dropped 1 base and J dropped 4; count of bases not matched to a gene: 6. CDR3 DNA: TGTGCCAGCAGCTTAGGAGGGGGCGAATCAGAGACCCAGTACTTC. It specifies CASSLGGGESETQYF.

This chain links TRBV7-9 with TRBJ2-1; no clear D gene. From germline, CDR1 is SEHNR and CDR2 FQNEAQ (reference sequence). The V and J ends lost 4 bases and 3 bases respectively, with 7 bases between them. This CDR3 has 13 residues. CDR3 bases: TGTGCCAGCAGCTCCCTGAACTACAATGAGCAGTTCTTC. Protein product: CASSSLNYNEQFF. The whole variable domain, remainder taken from reference TRBV7-9 and TRBJ2-1, is DTGVSQNPRHKITKRGQNVTFRCDPISEHNRLYWYRQTLGQGPEFLTYFQNEAQLEKSRLLSDRFSAERPKGSFSTLEIQRTEQGDSAMYLCASSSLNYNEQFFGPGTRLTVL.